This TCR beta chain was sequenced in a study of T cell changes during pregnancy in multiple sclerosis (dated by TCRdb to between 2017 and 2020). About the full investigation: The study examined how the T cell repertoire changed over the course of pregnancy in women with multiple sclerosis.

The germline V gene specifies SNHLY as CDR1 and FYNNEI as CDR2. Spanning cysteine to phenylalanine, the CDR3 consists of 14 amino acids. The sequence is cut down to CDR3 DNA, 42 bases in frame from base 1. V loses 8 bases of germline sequence and J loses 0 bases, and the interval between the two ends is 14 bases. This clone appeared a few times. Its antigen is unknown. The record has no base qualities; no much larger clone is one base away. Libraries were built with the immunoSEQ multiplex PCR assay. TCRdb holds this immuneACCESS table with in-frame rearrangements only. Some clones are missing; in checked studies, unresolved V genes explain under half, and the rest has no known cause. Counted in this sample were 55,000 or so clones; 80% to 95% of them appeared once. Approximately 0.6% of the sample is taken by the ten largest.

This receptor was obtained from a female donor with multiple sclerosis, enrolled in a pregnancy study. The rearranged chain carries TRBV2 and TRBJ2-7; the best D guess is TRBD1, with 5 bases matching. Sequenced here: CD4+ T cells from peripheral blood mononuclear cells, sampled after pregnancy. The DNA is as follows: TGTGCCAGCCTTAGGGGTATCAGCTCCTACGAGCAGTACTTC. This sequence encodes CASLRGISSYEQYF.